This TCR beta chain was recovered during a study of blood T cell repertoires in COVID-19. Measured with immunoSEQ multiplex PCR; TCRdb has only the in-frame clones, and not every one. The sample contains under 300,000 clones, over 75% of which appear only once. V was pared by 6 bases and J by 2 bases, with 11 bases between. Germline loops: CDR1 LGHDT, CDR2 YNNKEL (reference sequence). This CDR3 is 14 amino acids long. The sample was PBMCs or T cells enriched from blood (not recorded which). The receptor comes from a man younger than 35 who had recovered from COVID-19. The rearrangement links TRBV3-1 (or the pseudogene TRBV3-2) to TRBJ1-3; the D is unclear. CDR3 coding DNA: TGTGCCAGCAGTCTCGAGGTAGCTGGAAACACCATATATTTT. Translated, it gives CASSLEVAGNTIYF.